The rows below give T cell receptor beta chains drawn from one sample of a study of control samples from healthy donors and cancer patients. Data came from immunoSEQ multiplex PCR; TCRdb stores just in-frame clones and leaves some out. The table records roughly 95,000 clones, approximately 89% of them present only once. Sequencing input: blood. These receptors all stem from a woman aged 30 to 39 in good health. The CDR3 runs from the conserved cysteine through the conserved F or W. D genes are given only for firm matches. Not all rows give a size; the values are once, few, many and, for expanded clones, a class.

CDR3	DNA	D	size	J	V
CASSEGTLTGYTF	TGTGCCAGCAGTGAAGGGACCTTGACTGGCTACACCTTC	NA	NA	TRBJ1-2	TRBV6-1
CASSYAGLRNTIYF	TGTGCCAGCAGTTACGCTGGGCTCCGAAACACCATATATTTT	NA	NA	TRBJ1-3	TRBV28
CASGHNRQGRGTSEQFF	TGTGCCAGTGGCCACAATCGACAGGGAAGGGGGACCAGCGAGCAGTTCTTC	TRBD1	NA	TRBJ2-1	TRBV19
CASSAPGDIYEQYF	TGTGCCAGCAGCGCCCCGGGGGACATCTACGAGCAGTACTTC	NA	medium-sized	TRBJ2-7	TRBV6-5
CASSLSRPIRADTQYF	TGTGCCAGCAGCTTGTCCAGGCCCATTCGCGCAGATACGCAGTATTTT	NA	once	TRBJ2-3	TRBV7-9
CASSDQKNTGELFF	TGCGCCAGCAGTGATCAGAAGAACACCGGGGAGCTGTTTTTT	NA	NA	TRBJ2-2	TRBV10-2
CASSNLPSGGAYNEQFF	TGTGCCAGCAGTAACCTCCCTAGCGGAGGGGCCTACAATGAGCAGTTCTTC	TRBD2	NA	TRBJ2-1	TRBV6-4
CASSVSGGVTDTQYF	TGCGCCAGCAGCGTGAGCGGGGGGGTCACAGATACGCAGTATTTT	TRBD2	NA	TRBJ2-3	TRBV5-1
CASSFDRVSQPQHF	TGTGCCAGCAGCTTCGACAGGGTGTCTCAGCCCCAGCATTTT	TRBD1	NA	TRBJ1-5	TRBV7-2
CASSSSTTNEKLFF	TGCGCCAGCAGCTCGAGTACAACTAATGAAAAACTGTTTTTT	NA	NA	TRBJ1-4	TRBV5-1
CASSQQETSSTDTQYF	TGTGCCAGCAGCCAGCAGGAGACATCTAGCACAGATACGCAGTATTTT	NA	once	TRBJ2-3	TRBV4-2
CAWSVIGRGRAYEQYF	TGTGCCTGGAGTGTAATCGGGCGCGGGCGAGCCTACGAGCAGTACTTC	NA	NA	TRBJ2-7	TRBV30
CASSEYGAGADTEAFF	TGTGCCAGCAGTGAATATGGTGCAGGGGCGGACACTGAAGCTTTCTTT	NA	NA	TRBJ1-1	TRBV2
CASSPETQSYEQYF	TGTGCCAGCAGCCCCGAAACACAGTCCTACGAGCAGTACTTC	NA	few	TRBJ2-7	TRBV5-4
CASSQRVYGYTF	TGTGCCAGCAGCCAAAGGGTTTATGGCTACACCTTC	NA	once	TRBJ1-2	TRBV3-1/TRBV3-2
CASSQDQGMGQPQHF	TGCGCCAGCAGCCAAGACCAGGGGATGGGTCAGCCCCAGCATTTT	NA	NA	TRBJ1-5	TRBV4-1
CSVGDRVRGIEAFF	TGCAGCGTAGGAGACAGGGTGCGGGGGATTGAAGCTTTCTTT	TRBD1	few	TRBJ1-1	TRBV29-1
CAISLGFQQPQHF	TGTGCCATCAGCCTTGGGTTCCAGCAGCCCCAGCATTTT	NA	NA	TRBJ1-5	TRBV10-3
CASSKRDSTDTQYF	TGTGCCAGCAGCAAGCGGGATAGCACAGATACGCAGTATTTT	TRBD2	NA	TRBJ2-3	TRBV5-4
CASSLDRGSGNTIYF	TGTGCCAGCAGCTTAGACAGGGGCTCTGGAAACACCATATATTTT	TRBD1	NA	TRBJ1-3	TRBV7-9
CASIRGQSNSPLHF	TGTGCCAGCATCCGAGGACAGTCTAATTCACCCCTCCACTTT	NA	NA	TRBJ1-6	TRBV5-5
CSVGQANYGYTF	TGCAGCGTTGGACAGGCTAACTATGGCTACACCTTC	NA	NA	TRBJ1-2	TRBV29-1
CASSKVEARDPHYNEQFF	TGTGCCAGCAGCAAAGTCGAAGCCCGGGACCCTCACTACAATGAGCAGTTCTTC	NA	NA	TRBJ2-1	TRBV21-1
CASSQLAGGFNEDNEQFF	TGCGCCAGCAGCCAACTAGCGGGGGGGTTTAATGAGGACAATGAGCAGTTCTTC	TRBD2	NA	TRBJ2-1	TRBV4-1
CAWSATGYGGGYTF	TGTGCCTGGAGCGCGACAGGGTATGGGGGAGGCTACACCTTC	TRBD1	NA	TRBJ1-2	TRBV30
CATSRGHGGGQFF	TGTGCCACCAGCAGAGGACACGGAGGGGGGCAGTTCTTC	NA	NA	TRBJ2-1	TRBV15
CASSLGGLAYEQYF	TGTGCCAGCAGCTTAGGAGGACTAGCTTACGAGCAGTACTTC	TRBD2	NA	TRBJ2-7	TRBV7-9
CASSILQGEDYGYTF	TGTGCCAGCAGCATCTTACAGGGCGAGGACTATGGCTACACCTTC	NA	NA	TRBJ1-2	TRBV7-2
CASSRFRRGGSSGANVLTF	TGTGCCAGCAGTCGCTTTAGGAGGGGAGGAAGTTCTGGGGCCAACGTCCTGACTTTC	NA	once	TRBJ2-6	TRBV6-6
CATSAPDRGHYEQYF	TGTGCCACCAGTGCCCCGGACAGGGGACACTACGAGCAGTACTTC	TRBD1	once	TRBJ2-7	TRBV24-1
CASSLRPSLGGGAAEQFF	TGTGCCAGCAGCTTAAGGCCCTCCCTAGGCGGGGGGGCCGCTGAGCAGTTCTTC	TRBD2	NA	TRBJ2-1	TRBV7-3
CATSRERRGQFF	TGTGCCACCAGCAGAGAGCGAAGGGGGCAGTTCTTC	NA	NA	TRBJ2-1	TRBV15
CASSQPGQGGYQPQHF	TGCGCCAGCAGCCAACCCGGACAGGGGGGTTATCAGCCCCAGCATTTT	TRBD1	NA	TRBJ1-5	TRBV4-1
CASSLGGGSFETQYF	TGTGCCAGCAGCTTAGGGGGCGGGAGTTTTGAGACCCAGTACTTC	TRBD2	once	TRBJ2-5	TRBV11-2
CATSDSGTGTYQPQHF	TGTGCCACCAGTGATTCCGGGACAGGAACTTATCAGCCCCAGCATTTT	TRBD1	NA	TRBJ1-5	TRBV24-1